The rows below give T cell receptor beta chains drawn from one sample of a study of T cell responses to AZD1222 COVID-19 vaccine. Clones were sequenced by immunoSEQ multiplex PCR, and TCRdb holds only the in-frame ones, with some missing. The table records 150,000 to 200,000 clones, around 90% of them present only once. Sample: peripheral blood, taken on day 0 of AZD1222 vaccination. The origin of the receptors is an adult in good health. Both conserved end residues are part of each CDR3. D genes are given only for firm matches. Clone size appears in some rows only: once, few, many, or a class for an expanded clone.

>15|NA|TRBJ1-5|TRBV4-2|few
CASSQDRAGHQPQHF
TGTGCCAGCAGCCAAGATAGGGCGGGTCATCAGCCCCAGCATTTT
>14|NA|TRBJ1-1|TRBV19|NA
CASSIWQGKTEAFF
TGTGCCAGTAGTATCTGGCAGGGAAAGACTGAAGCTTTCTTT
>17|TRBD2|TRBJ2-7|TRBV7-9|NA
CASSLAIPSGTFYEQYF
TGTGCCAGCAGCTTAGCTATCCCTAGCGGAACTTTCTACGAGCAGTACTTC
>15|TRBD1|TRBJ2-1|TRBV28|NA
CASSPPTGGYNEQFF
TGTGCCAGCAGTCCCCCTACAGGGGGCTACAATGAGCAGTTCTTC
>14|NA|TRBJ1-2|TRBV28|NA
CASSRAAELYGYTF
TGTGCCAGCAGTCGGGCGGCAGAGCTGTATGGCTACACCTTC
>15|TRBD1|TRBJ2-7|TRBV5-6|NA
CASSFAGTGHYEQYF
TGTGCCAGCAGCTTCGCCGGGACAGGGCACTACGAGCAGTACTTC
>16|NA|TRBJ2-3|TRBV3-1/TRBV3-2|NA
CASSRYRGGSTDTQYF
TGTGCCAGCAGCAGATACAGGGGAGGGAGCACAGATACGCAGTATTTT
>14|NA|TRBJ1-5|TRBV10-3|NA
CAISEGGGDQPQHF
TGTGCCATCAGTGAGGGAGGGGGAGATCAGCCCCAGCATTTT
>15|TRBD1|TRBJ1-5|TRBV7-9|NA
CASSGQGAVNQPQHF
TGTGCCAGCAGCGGACAGGGGGCGGTCAATCAGCCCCAGCATTTT
>15|NA|TRBJ2-3|TRBV18|once
CASSPRGRPGDTQYF
TGTGCCAGCTCACCGCGGGGTAGGCCAGGAGATACGCAGTATTTT
>12|NA|TRBJ2-2|TRBV27|NA
CASSLNAGELFF
TGTGCCAGCAGTTTAAATGCCGGGGAGCTGTTTTTT
>13|NA|TRBJ1-6|TRBV30|NA
CAWGTSLGSPLHF
TGTGCCTGGGGGACCAGCTTGGGATCACCCCTCCACTTT
>11|NA|TRBJ2-1|TRBV6-5|NA
CASSYSSEQFF
TGTGCCAGCAGTTACTCGAGTGAGCAGTTCTTC
>13|NA|TRBJ1-4|TRBV29-1|NA
CSVAWGFYEKLFF
TGCAGCGTTGCGTGGGGCTTCTACGAAAAACTGTTTTTT
>15|NA|TRBJ2-5|TRBV9|NA
CASSVRYGLDGTQYF
TGTGCCAGCAGCGTCCGCTACGGACTCGACGGGACCCAGTACTTC
>13|NA|TRBJ1-5|TRBV5-8|NA
CASTQDSDQPQHF
TGTGCCAGCACCCAGGACAGTGATCAGCCCCAGCATTTT
>14|TRBD1|TRBJ1-1|TRBV15|NA
CATRLDRVDTEAFF
TGTGCCACCAGACTTGACAGGGTCGACACTGAAGCTTTCTTT
>17|NA|TRBJ2-7|TRBV6-4|NA
CASSDRMTETALYEQYF
TGTGCCAGCAGTGACCGAATGACCGAGACTGCCCTCTACGAGCAGTACTTC
>15|NA|TRBJ1-6|TRBV27|NA
CASSPQRGGNSPLHF
TGTGCCAGCAGCCCCCAGCGGGGGGGCAATTCACCCCTCCACTTT
>14|NA|TRBJ1-1|TRBV5-1|NA
CASSPRGGPAEAFF
TGCGCCAGCAGCCCGAGGGGGGGCCCAGCTGAAGCTTTCTTT
>16|TRBD1|TRBJ2-5|TRBV9|once
CASSVGTGGVQETQYF
TGTGCCAGCAGCGTAGGGACAGGGGGCGTACAAGAGACCCAGTACTTC
>11|NA|TRBJ1-1|TRBV29-1|NA
CSVGSGYEAFF
TGCAGCGTGGGGTCGGGGTATGAAGCTTTCTTT
>15|NA|TRBJ2-2|TRBV5-4|NA
CASSLEGGYTGELFF
TGTGCCAGCAGCTTAGAAGGGGGGTACACCGGGGAGCTGTTTTTT
>14|NA|TRBJ2-7|TRBV7-9|NA
CASSPPGETYEQYF
TGTGCCAGCAGCCCCCCTGGCGAGACCTACGAGCAGTACTTC
>14|NA|TRBJ2-7|TRBV5-1|NA
CASSSSSTDYEQYF
TGCGCCAGCAGCTCAAGTAGTACCGACTACGAGCAGTACTTC
>15|TRBD1|TRBJ1-5|TRBV7-8|NA
CASSLKDRYDQPQHF
TGTGCCAGCAGCTTAAAGGACAGGTACGATCAGCCCCAGCATTTT
>13|NA|TRBJ1-2|TRBV7-9|NA
CASSDTVGVGYTF
TGTGCCAGCAGCGACACAGTGGGGGTTGGCTACACCTTC
>15|TRBD1|TRBJ2-7|TRBV28|NA
CASTPFRDSAYEQYF
TGTGCCAGCACCCCTTTCCGGGACAGCGCCTACGAGCAGTACTTC
>13|NA|TRBJ1-2|TRBV10-3|NA
CAASRGIGYGYTF
TGTGCCGCGAGCAGGGGAATAGGCTATGGCTACACCTTC
>14|NA|TRBJ1-2|TRBV9|NA
CASSLPHRTDGYTF
TGTGCCAGCAGCCTCCCCCACCGGACCGATGGCTACACCTTC
>16|NA|TRBJ2-7|TRBV6-1|NA
CASSDPGATVYYEQYF
TGTGCCAGCAGTGACCCGGGGGCCACCGTCTACTACGAGCAGTACTTC
>18|TRBD1|TRBJ2-5|TRBV5-1|NA
CASSLAPAGGSGQETQYF
TGCGCCAGCAGCTTGGCCCCGGCAGGGGGATCAGGACAAGAGACCCAGTACTTC
>12|NA|TRBJ1-1|TRBV7-2|NA
CASSLSRAEAFF
TGTGCCAGCAGCTTGAGCCGTGCGGAAGCTTTCTTT
>15|TRBD1|TRBJ2-7|TRBV24-1|NA
CATSDPGTEPYEQYF
TGTGCCACCAGTGACCCCGGGACAGAACCCTACGAGCAGTACTTC
>16|NA|TRBJ2-5|TRBV11-2|NA
CASSSRVLGWRETQYF
TGTGCCAGCAGCTCCAGGGTTCTTGGATGGAGAGAGACCCAGTACTTC
>16|NA|TRBJ1-3|TRBV6-2/TRBV6-3|NA
CASSYSGQSTGNTIYF
TGTGCCAGCAGTTACTCCGGCCAATCTACTGGAAACACCATATATTTT
>13|NA|TRBJ1-1|TRBV27|NA
CASGRQKATEAFF
TGTGCCAGCGGTCGGCAGAAGGCGACTGAAGCTTTCTTT
>14|NA|TRBJ1-2|TRBV3-1/TRBV3-2|NA
CASSQDEGRYGYTF
TGTGCCAGCAGCCAAGATGAGGGGCGCTATGGCTACACCTTC
>17|TRBD1|TRBJ1-2|TRBV10-2|NA
CASTGVAGGIVGYGYTF
TGCGCCAGCACTGGAGTGGCAGGGGGTATCGTTGGCTATGGCTACACCTTC
>14|NA|TRBJ2-7|TRBV5-4|NA
CASSFKGAGHEQYF
TGTGCCAGCAGCTTCAAAGGGGCCGGCCACGAGCAGTACTTC
>14|TRBD1|TRBJ1-3|TRBV5-4|NA
CASSLWDRLNTIYF
TGTGCCAGCAGCTTATGGGACAGGTTAAACACCATATATTTT
>15|NA|TRBJ1-5|TRBV5-6|NA
CASSLEPGPNQPQHF
TGTGCCAGCAGCCTCGAACCGGGCCCCAATCAGCCCCAGCATTTT
>12|TRBD1|TRBJ1-1|TRBV6-5|NA
CAIQRGGSEAFF
TGTGCCATACAACGAGGGGGCTCCGAAGCTTTCTTT
>16|TRBD2|TRBJ2-7|TRBV4-2|NA
CASSQLAGGPSYEQYF
TGTGCCAGCAGCCAGCTAGCGGGGGGGCCCTCCTACGAGCAGTACTTC
>13|NA|TRBJ2-5|TRBV3-1/TRBV3-2|few
CASSQAPQETQYF
TGTGCCAGCAGCCAAGCCCCCCAAGAGACCCAGTACTTC
>14|TRBD1|TRBJ1-2|TRBV30|NA
CAWSVRTGGYGYTF
TGTGCCTGGAGTGTTCGGACAGGCGGATATGGCTACACCTTC
>18|NA|TRBJ1-3|TRBV25-1|NA
CASSPTGGIEGSGNTIYF
TGTGCCAGCAGCCCGACAGGTGGTATTGAAGGCTCTGGAAACACCATATATTTT
>15|TRBD2|TRBJ2-7|TRBV28|NA
CASTPGLAGERGQYF
TGTGCCAGCACCCCGGGACTAGCGGGAGAAAGGGGGCAGTACTTC
>16|TRBD1|TRBJ1-2|TRBV11-2|once
CASSSLRDRANYGYTF
TGTGCCAGCAGCTCCCTCCGGGACAGGGCTAACTATGGCTACACCTTC
>14|TRBD1|TRBJ1-1|TRBV19|NA
CASSLGQLNTEAFF
TGTGCCAGTAGTTTGGGACAGCTGAACACTGAAGCTTTCTTT
>15|NA|TRBJ2-7|TRBV27|NA
CASSLSPRDSYEQYF
TGTGCCAGCAGTTTATCTCCCCGAGACTCCTACGAGCAGTACTTC
>13|NA|TRBJ1-6|TRBV27|NA
CASSLLYNSPLHF
TGTGCCAGCAGTTTACTATATAATTCACCCCTCCACTTT
>15|TRBD2|TRBJ2-5|TRBV6-2/TRBV6-3|NA
CASSPGVAGYETQYF
TGTGCCAGCAGCCCCGGGGTAGCGGGATACGAGACCCAGTACTTC
>15|NA|TRBJ1-1|TRBV19|NA
CASSPEIGMRTEAFF
TGTGCCAGTAGTCCCGAAATAGGGATGAGGACTGAAGCTTTCTTT
>11|NA|TRBJ2-7|TRBV6-5|once
CATQWDYEQYF
TGTGCCACCCAGTGGGACTACGAGCAGTACTTC
>13|NA|TRBJ1-1|TRBV10-1|NA
CASGKGLGTEAFF
TGCGCCAGCGGGAAGGGCCTCGGGACTGAAGCTTTCTTT
>18|NA|TRBJ2-5|TRBV27|once
CASSSTAPPGQGEETQYF
TGTGCCAGCAGTTCAACGGCGCCCCCGGGACAAGGTGAAGAGACCCAGTACTTC